This T cell receptor (beta chain) was identified during a study of T cells after posttransplantation cyclophosphamide. Study-wide points: Skin or GI-infiltrating T cells shared few TRB sequences with blood. Later blood repertoires were often dominated by clones from the donor CD8+ memory compartment. Recipient CMV seropositivity and CMV reactivation strongly tracked TRB clonality.

Turning to this clone: Its antigen is currently unknown. Different DNA sequences within this sample yield the same CDR3.

Only in-frame clones appear in the TCRdb table, and some are missing; sequencing was by immunoSEQ multiplex PCR. The profile covers roughly 14,000 clones, none occurring a single time. A marrow graft followed busulfan-fludarabine conditioning, with cyclophosphamide on days +3 and +4. The source is a female patient in her 40s who received an allogeneic stem cell transplant from a related donor, was CMV-positive, and had no GVHD. Some T cells may be provided by the graft donor. This material consisted of PBMCs, taken 1,000 to 1,200 days after allogeneic stem cell transplant with posttransplant cyclophosphamide.

The CDR3 coding sequence is TGTGCCAGTATCATCGGACAGGGGACGGCCTACGAGCAGTACTTC. It yields the protein CASIIGQGTAYEQYF. This chain connects TRBV9 to TRBJ2-7; 9 nucleotides agree with TRBD1. CDR3 size: 15 residues. Germline lookup yields CDR1 SGDLS and CDR2 YYNGEE. The J segment lost 2 bases and the V segment lost 8 bases, leaving 11 bases of the junction unmatched.